The 23 T cell receptor beta chains in this list originate from one sample, sequenced in a study of blood T cell repertoires in COVID-19. Measured with immunoSEQ multiplex PCR; TCRdb has only the in-frame clones, and not every one. The table includes 90,000 to 120,000 clones, 70% to 90% detected once. The sample was peripheral blood. All receptors derive from a man aged 50-60 years with active or convalescent COVID-19.

The chain joins TRBV30 to TRBJ2-7, with D tentatively TRBD1 (5 bases). The CDR3 runs 13 residues. V lost 1 base to trimming and J lost 3 bases, with 10 bases between them. Germline CDR1 and CDR2: GTSNPN and SVGIG (reference sequence). The CDR3 bases are TGTGCCTGGAGTGCCGGGCAGGGCTACGAGCAGTACTTC. Amino acid sequence: CAWSAGQGYEQYF. Drawing the rest from reference TRBV30 and TRBJ2-7, the complete variable domain is SQTIHQWPATLVQPVGSPLSLECTVEGTSNPNLYWYRQAAGRGLQLLFYSVGIGQISSEVPQNLSASRPQDRQFILSSKKLLLSDSGFYLCAWSAGQGYEQYFGPGTRLTVT.

V usage is TRBV18 and J usage is TRBJ2-6, with 9 bases lining up with TRBD1. The CDR3 loop spans 19 amino acids. Germline CDR1 is KGHSH and CDR2 is LQKENI. Losses at the gene ends were 0 bases for V and 1 base for J; bases not matched to a gene: 7. The CDR3 spells CASSPPGGQGLSGANVLTF. The CDR3 DNA follows: TGTGCCAGCTCACCACCGGGGGGACAGGGTCTTTCTGGGGCCAACGTCCTGACTTTC.

The chain is built from TRBV7-2 and TRBJ2-1, with 12 nucleotides matching TRBD2. The junction had 7 bases not matched to a gene; V was cut back by 3 bases and J by 1 base. Germline-derived CDR1 and CDR2 are SGHTA and FQGNSA. This CDR3 has 18 amino acids. CDR3 in amino acids: CASSFRALAGGSYNEQFF. The CDR3 nucleotides read TGTGCCAGCAGCTTCCGCGCCCTAGCGGGAGGGTCCTACAATGAGCAGTTCTTC.

The chain joins TRBV5-1 to TRBJ1-1; TRBD1 agrees at 8 bases. V lost 0 bases and J lost 11; bases outside the gene matches: 6. CDR1 is SGHRS and CDR2 is YFSETQ in the germline V gene. The CDR3 length is 13 residues. CDR3 DNA sequence: TGCGCCAGCAGCTTGGCGACAGGGGAATGGGCTTTCTTT. Translating gives CASSLATGEWAFF.

The chain is built from TRBV19 and TRBJ2-3, with TRBD1 identical over 7 bases. V was pared by 6 bases and J by 5 bases, with 2 bases of the junction left unmatched. This CDR3 contains 12 residues. The germline CDR1 and CDR2 sequences are LNHDA and SQIVND (reference sequence). CDR3 sequence (DNA): TGTGCCAGTAGGGCAGGGGGAGATACGCAGTATTTT. Amino acids: CASRAGGDTQYF.

The chain joins TRBV10-3 to TRBJ2-7, with 9 bases that match TRBD1. CDR1 ENHRY and CDR2 SYGVKD come from the germline V gene. V trimming: 6 bases; J trimming: 1 base; junction bases outside the gene matches: 7. The CDR3 spans 15 residues. The CDR3 nucleotides are TGTGCCATCAGCGTCGACAGGGGGAAATCCTACGAGCAGTACTTC. As protein: CAISVDRGKSYEQYF.

This rearrangement joins TRBV9 to TRBJ1-1; 7 bases are a match to TRBD1. The ends lost 0 bases at V and 0 bases at J; junction bases unmatched: 5. Germline CDR1 reads SGDLS; CDR2 reads YYNGEE. The CDR3 consists of 16 residues. The CDR3 loop is CASSVGQGIMNTEAFF. Here the CDR3 DNA reads TGTGCCAGCAGCGTAGGACAGGGTATTATGAACACTGAAGCTTTCTTT.

The chain has TRBV30 and TRBJ1-6, with 8 bases identical to TRBD1. This CDR3 is built from 15 residues. CDR1 and CDR2 from the germline V gene are GTSNPN and SVGIG (reference sequence). V gave up 0 bases and J gave up 7 bases; unmatched junction bases: 5. CDR3 loop: CAWSVPGQANSPLHF. As DNA, the CDR3 is TGTGCCTGGAGTGTACCGGGACAGGCAAATTCACCCCTCCACTTT. The whole variable domain, filled in from reference TRBV30 and TRBJ1-6, reads SQTIHQWPATLVQPVGSPLSLECTVEGTSNPNLYWYRQAAGRGLQLLFYSVGIGQISSEVPQNLSASRPQDRQFILSSKKLLLSDSGFYLCAWSVPGQANSPLHFGNGTRLTVT.

The chain employs TRBV12-3 or TRBV12-4 and TRBJ1-4; D call uncertain. There are 13 residues in the CDR3. Trimming pared 8 bases from V and 7 bases from J, leaving 14 bases between. CDR3 DNA: TGTGCCAGCGGTCGGAACCCTAGTGAAAAACTGTTTTTT. It specifies CASGRNPSEKLFF.

The J gene is TRBJ2-3, the V gene TRBV12-3 or TRBV12-4; D ambiguous. Trimming took off 3 bases at V and 4 bases at J, with 5 bases between the two ends. CDR3 length: 12 residues. The CDR3 reads CASSFLADTQYF. CDR3 DNA sequence: TGTGCCAGCAGTTTTTTAGCAGATACGCAGTATTTT.

The CDR3 DNA reads TGTGCCAGCAGTGAAGCGCTTCGAGGGAGCGAGACCCAGTACTTC. It specifies CASSEALRGSETQYF. The rearrangement links TRBV6-1 to TRBJ2-5, with D possibly matching TRBD2 (5 bases). Germline V gives CDR1 MNHNS, CDR2 SASEGT. The length of the CDR3 is 15 residues. Trimming cost V 0 bases and J 5 bases, with 13 bases left between them.

The CDR3: CATSWGPNTEAFF. The DNA of the CDR3 is TGTGCCACTTCTTGGGGCCCGAACACTGAAGCTTTCTTT. The chain joins TRBV19 to TRBJ1-1; possible D gene TRBD1, 5 bases. Germline loops: CDR1 LNHDA, CDR2 SQIVND (reference sequence). CDR3 length: 13 residues. Trimming left V 10 bases short and J 1 base short, with 13 bases between. Full variable domain (rest looked up from reference TRBV19 and TRBJ1-1): DGGITQSPKYLFRKEGQNVTLSCEQNLNHDAMYWYRQDPGQGLRLIYYSQIVNDFQKGDIAEGYSVSREKKESFPLTVTSAQKNPTAFYLCATSWGPNTEAFFGQGTRLTVV.

The chain is built from TRBV7-2 and TRBJ1-1; perhaps TRBD1 as D (5 bases). CDR1 is SGHTA and CDR2 is FQGNSA in the germline V gene. V lost 5 bases and J 5 bases, leaving 18 bases between the germline ends. The CDR3 runs 15 residues. This CDR3 reads CASSPGDSKRTEAFF. The CDR3 DNA follows: TGTGCCAGCAGCCCCGGCGACAGTAAAAGAACTGAAGCTTTCTTT.

The table lists this clone with a count of one. The chain employs TRBV2 and TRBJ2-4; 8 bases agree with TRBD1. The CDR3 loop spans 15 amino acids. The junction had 12 bases not matched to a gene; V was cut back by 8 bases and J by 6 bases. The germline V gene encodes CDR1 SNHLY and CDR2 FYNNEI. The CDR3 DNA sequence: TGTGCCAGCTATTCCGGGACAGGAAGGCGAAACATTCAGTACTTC. Amino acid sequence: CASYSGTGRRNIQYF.

The CDR3 coding sequence is TGCGCCAGCAGTTCAGGACTAGGCTACGAGCAGTACTTC. Amino acids: CASSSGLGYEQYF. This chain links TRBV4-3 with TRBJ2-7; the match to TRBD2 covers 7 bases. Germline-derived CDR1 and CDR2 are LGHNA and YSLEER. The CDR3 is 13 amino acids. Unmatched junction bases numbered 5, after V lost 6 bases and J lost 3 bases.

V usage is TRBV7-2 and J usage is TRBJ2-7; D might be TRBD2 (5 bases). The CDR3 is 14 residues long. Germline CDR1 SGHTA, CDR2 FQGNSA. V was trimmed by 6 bases and J by 6 bases, leaving 18 bases between them. CDR3 sequence (DNA): TGTGCCAGCAGTCAAAGCGGATTAAGAGGCGAGCAGTACTTC. This sequence encodes CASSQSGLRGEQYF.

This chain joins TRBV6-5 and TRBJ2-5, with TRBD1 matching over 10 bases. This CDR3 contains 14 residues. Trimming took 6 bases from V and 5 from J; bases not matched to a gene: 6. Germline CDR1 reads MNHEY; CDR2 reads SVGAGI. The CDR3 loop reads CASRRQGALETQYF. As DNA, the CDR3 is TGTGCCAGCAGAAGACAGGGGGCGCTTGAGACCCAGTACTTC.

The rearrangement uses TRBV28 and TRBJ2-6; a possible D gene is TRBD2 (5 bases). This CDR3 is 16 amino acids long. In germline, CDR1 is MDHEN, CDR2 SYDVKM. V dropped 5 bases and J dropped 5 bases, with 16 bases sitting between them. The CDR3 protein is CASSRGTAVRANVLTF. In DNA form, the CDR3 reads TGTGCCAGCAGTCGGGGTACCGCAGTGAGGGCCAACGTCCTGACTTTC.

This chain joins TRBV29-1 and TRBJ2-4; 7 bases map to TRBD2. Trimming cost V 6 bases and J 14 bases; bases outside gene matches: 16. The CDR3 length is 13 residues. CDR1 SQVTM and CDR2 ANQGSEA come from the germline V gene. CDR3 DNA: TGCAGCGTAACCGGGACTAACATGGATGTTGAGTACTTC. It translates to CSVTGTNMDVEYF.

This clone was observed a single time. The J gene is TRBJ1-5, the V gene TRBV7-2; no clear D. CDR3 length: 15 residues. Trimming stripped 0 bases from V and 6 bases from J, with 12 bases between. Germline V gives CDR1 SGHTA, CDR2 FQGNSA. CDR3 in DNA: TGTGCCAGCAGCTTAGCGTCCGTCAGAGGTCAGCCCCAGCATTTT. Encoded protein: CASSLASVRGQPQHF.

The genes are TRBV10-1 and TRBJ1-1, with 9 bases that match TRBD1. Germline trimming cut 3 bases from V and 4 bases from J; bases unmatched to any gene: 0. Germline V gene data show CDR1 as WNHNN and CDR2 as SYGVQD (reference sequence). The CDR3 runs 13 residues. CDR3 sequence reads: CASSEQGATEAFF. The CDR3 region has the DNA TGCGCCAGCAGTGAACAGGGGGCCACTGAAGCTTTCTTT.

This rearrangement joins TRBV5-1 to TRBJ2-1; TRBD2 aligns across 11 bases. This CDR3 has 16 amino acids. V shed 4 bases, J shed 10 bases, and the junction held 13 bases outside the gene matches. CDR1 SGHRS and CDR2 YFSETQ come from the germline V gene. In nucleotides, the CDR3 is TGCGCCAGCAGCCTTTTAGCGGGAGGGCCCAGGTCCGAGCAGTTCTTC. Its translation: CASSLLAGGPRSEQFF.

The chain employs TRBV6-6 and TRBJ2-2; tentative D call: TRBD1 (5 bases). Trimming cost V 2 bases and J 4 bases, with 11 bases left between them. Per the germline V gene, CDR1 is MNHNY and CDR2 is SVGAGI (reference sequence). This CDR3 region has 15 residues. CDR3 residues: CASSYSQGPTGELFF. In DNA form, the CDR3 reads TGTGCCAGCAGTTACAGCCAGGGCCCCACCGGGGAGCTGTTTTTT.